Reported below is one TCR beta chain. Its matching antigen is unknown. These data belong to a study of T cells in localized non-small cell lung cancer. Findings of the study overall: Overall survival was longer when the density of T cells in the blood was higher. Uninvolved nearby lung showed the greatest T cell clonality, exceeding that found in tumor. Appearing in adjacent lung were a median roughly 60 of the top 100 tumor clones.

This CDR3 region has 15 residues. CDR1 and CDR2 from the germline V gene are SEHNR and FQNEAQ (reference sequence). Trimming took 5 bases from V and 3 from J; bases not matched to a gene: 6. This table comes from immunoSEQ multiplex PCR, and its TCRdb copy is limited to in-frame clones, with some not included. The table lists roughly 72,000 clones, less than 90% of them singletons. This receptor was taken from a male donor at least 60 years old with stage III squamous cell lung carcinoma. The gene calls are TRBV7-9 and TRBJ1-5, with TRBD1 identical over 8 bases. The source material was peripheral blood, sampled before any cancer treatment. CDR3 amino acids: CASSLLTGANQPQHF. The CDR3 region has the DNA TGTGCCAGCAGCCTACTGACAGGGGCCAATCAGCCCCAGCATTTT.